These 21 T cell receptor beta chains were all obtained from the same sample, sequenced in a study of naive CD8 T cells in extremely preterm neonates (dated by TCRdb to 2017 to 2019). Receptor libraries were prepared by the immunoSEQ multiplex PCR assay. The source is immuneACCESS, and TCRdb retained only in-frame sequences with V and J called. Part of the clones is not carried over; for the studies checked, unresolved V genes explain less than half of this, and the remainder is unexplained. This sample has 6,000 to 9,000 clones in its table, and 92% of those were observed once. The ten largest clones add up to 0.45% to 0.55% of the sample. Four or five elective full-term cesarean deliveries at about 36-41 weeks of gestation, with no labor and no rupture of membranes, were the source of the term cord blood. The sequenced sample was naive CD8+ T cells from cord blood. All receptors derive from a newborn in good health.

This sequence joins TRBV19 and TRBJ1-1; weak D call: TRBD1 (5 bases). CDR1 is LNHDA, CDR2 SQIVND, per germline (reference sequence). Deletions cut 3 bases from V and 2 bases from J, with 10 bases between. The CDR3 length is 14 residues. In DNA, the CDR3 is TGTGCCAGTAGTATCTCGGACACAAACACTGAAGCTTTCTTT. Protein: CASSISDTNTEAFF.

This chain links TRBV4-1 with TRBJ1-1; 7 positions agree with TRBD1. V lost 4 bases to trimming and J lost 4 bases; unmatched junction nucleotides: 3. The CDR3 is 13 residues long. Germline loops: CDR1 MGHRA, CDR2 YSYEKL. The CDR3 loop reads CASSLRGSTEAFF. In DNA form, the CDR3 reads TGCGCCAGCAGCCTCAGGGGGTCCACTGAAGCTTTCTTT.

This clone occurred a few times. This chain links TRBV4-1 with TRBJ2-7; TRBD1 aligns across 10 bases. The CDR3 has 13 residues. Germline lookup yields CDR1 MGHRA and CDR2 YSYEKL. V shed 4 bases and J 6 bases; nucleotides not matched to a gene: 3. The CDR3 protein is CASSPGQGFEQYF. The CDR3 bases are TGCGCCAGCAGCCCGGGACAGGGGTTCGAGCAGTACTTC.

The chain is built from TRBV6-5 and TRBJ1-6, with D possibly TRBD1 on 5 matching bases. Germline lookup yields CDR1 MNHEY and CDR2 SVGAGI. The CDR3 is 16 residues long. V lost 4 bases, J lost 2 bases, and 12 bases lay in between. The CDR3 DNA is TGTGCCAGCAGTTTCCGGGGGAAGGCCTATAATTCACCCCTCCACTTT. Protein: CASSFRGKAYNSPLHF.

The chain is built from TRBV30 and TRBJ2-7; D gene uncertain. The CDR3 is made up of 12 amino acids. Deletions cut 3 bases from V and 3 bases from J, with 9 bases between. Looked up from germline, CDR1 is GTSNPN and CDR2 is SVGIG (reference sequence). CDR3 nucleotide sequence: TGTGCCTGGAGGTCTAGGAGCTACGAGCAGTACTTC. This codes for CAWRSRSYEQYF.

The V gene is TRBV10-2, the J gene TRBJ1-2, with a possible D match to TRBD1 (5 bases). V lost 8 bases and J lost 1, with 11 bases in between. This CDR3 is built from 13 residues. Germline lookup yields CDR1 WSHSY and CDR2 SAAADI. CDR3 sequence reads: CASSRQLNYGYTF. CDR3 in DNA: TGCGCCAGCTCGAGACAGCTTAACTATGGCTACACCTTC.

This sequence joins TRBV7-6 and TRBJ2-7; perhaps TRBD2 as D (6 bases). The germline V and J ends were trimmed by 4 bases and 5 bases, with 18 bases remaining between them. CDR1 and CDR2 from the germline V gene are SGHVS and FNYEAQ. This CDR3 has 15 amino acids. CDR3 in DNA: TGTGCCAGCAGCTCACAACCGGGCGGAGGGGACGAGCAGTACTTC. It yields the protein CASSSQPGGGDEQYF.

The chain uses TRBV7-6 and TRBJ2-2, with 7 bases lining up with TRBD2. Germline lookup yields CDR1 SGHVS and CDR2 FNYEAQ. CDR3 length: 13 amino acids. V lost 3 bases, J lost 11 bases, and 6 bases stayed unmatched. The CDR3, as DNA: TGTGCCAGCAGCTTTCGTAAGGGACTAGAGCTGTTTTTT. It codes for CASSFRKGLELFF.

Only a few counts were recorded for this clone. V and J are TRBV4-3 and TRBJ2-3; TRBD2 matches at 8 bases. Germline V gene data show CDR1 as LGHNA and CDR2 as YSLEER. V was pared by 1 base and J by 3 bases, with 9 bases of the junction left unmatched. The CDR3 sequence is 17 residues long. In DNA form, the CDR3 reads TGCGCCAGCAGCCAAGCCCCCGGGACTAGGGGGACAGATACGCAGTATTTT. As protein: CASSQAPGTRGTDTQYF.

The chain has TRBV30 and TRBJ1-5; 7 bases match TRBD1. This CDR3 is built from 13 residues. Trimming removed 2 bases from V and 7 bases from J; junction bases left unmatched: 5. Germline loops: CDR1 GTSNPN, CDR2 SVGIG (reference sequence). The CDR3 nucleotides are TGTGCCTGGAGTCATAAGGGGGCCCAGCCCCAGCATTTT. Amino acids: CAWSHKGAQPQHF.

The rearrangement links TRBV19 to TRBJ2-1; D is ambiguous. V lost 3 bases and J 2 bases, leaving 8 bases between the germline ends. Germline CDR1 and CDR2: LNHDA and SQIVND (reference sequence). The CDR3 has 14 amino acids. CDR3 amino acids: CASSMTGPYNEQFF. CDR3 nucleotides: TGTGCCAGTAGTATGACTGGTCCCTACAATGAGCAGTTCTTC.

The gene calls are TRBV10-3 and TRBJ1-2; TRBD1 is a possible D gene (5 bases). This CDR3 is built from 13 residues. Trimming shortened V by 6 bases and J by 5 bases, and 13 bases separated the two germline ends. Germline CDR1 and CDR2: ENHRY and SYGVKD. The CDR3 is CAISAGRLYGYTF. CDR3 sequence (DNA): TGTGCCATCAGCGCGGGACGGCTTTATGGCTACACCTTC.

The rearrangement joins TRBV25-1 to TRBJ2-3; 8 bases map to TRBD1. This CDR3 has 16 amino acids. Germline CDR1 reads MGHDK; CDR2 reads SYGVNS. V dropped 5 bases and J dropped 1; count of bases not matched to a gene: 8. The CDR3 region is CASSIQGERGTDTQYF. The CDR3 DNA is TGTGCCAGCAGTATACAGGGGGAACGGGGCACAGATACGCAGTATTTT.

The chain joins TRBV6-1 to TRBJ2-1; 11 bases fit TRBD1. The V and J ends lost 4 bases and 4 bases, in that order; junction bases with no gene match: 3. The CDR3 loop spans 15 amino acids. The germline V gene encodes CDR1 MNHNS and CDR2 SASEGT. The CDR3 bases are TGTGCCAGCAGTGGGGGGACAGGGGGGTACAATGAGCAGTTCTTC. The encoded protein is CASSGGTGGYNEQFF.

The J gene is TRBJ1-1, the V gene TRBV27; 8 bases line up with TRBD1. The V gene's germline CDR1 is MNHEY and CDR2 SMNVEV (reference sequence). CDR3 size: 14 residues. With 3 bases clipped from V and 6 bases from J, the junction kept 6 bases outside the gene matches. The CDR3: CASSLKGRGPEAFF. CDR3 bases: TGTGCCAGCAGTTTGAAGGGCAGGGGGCCTGAAGCTTTCTTT.

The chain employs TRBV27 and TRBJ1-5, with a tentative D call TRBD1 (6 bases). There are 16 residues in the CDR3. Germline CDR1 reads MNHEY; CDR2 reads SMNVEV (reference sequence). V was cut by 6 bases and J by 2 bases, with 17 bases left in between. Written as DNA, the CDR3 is TGTGCCAGCAGCCACGGACTGCCAGGGGGCAATCAGCCCCAGCATTTT. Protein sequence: CASSHGLPGGNQPQHF.

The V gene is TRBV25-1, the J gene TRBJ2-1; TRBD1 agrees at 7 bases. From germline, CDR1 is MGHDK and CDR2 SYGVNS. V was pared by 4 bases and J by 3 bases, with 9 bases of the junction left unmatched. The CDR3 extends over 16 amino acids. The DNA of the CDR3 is TGTGCCAGCAGTGGGTTCCCCGGGACAGACTACAATGAGCAGTTCTTC. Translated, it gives CASSGFPGTDYNEQFF.

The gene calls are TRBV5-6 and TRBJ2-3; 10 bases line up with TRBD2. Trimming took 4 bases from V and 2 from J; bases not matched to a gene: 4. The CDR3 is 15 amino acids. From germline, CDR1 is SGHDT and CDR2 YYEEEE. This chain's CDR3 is CASSPLAGLTDTQYF. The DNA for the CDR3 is TGTGCCAGCAGCCCACTAGCGGGACTCACAGATACGCAGTATTTT.

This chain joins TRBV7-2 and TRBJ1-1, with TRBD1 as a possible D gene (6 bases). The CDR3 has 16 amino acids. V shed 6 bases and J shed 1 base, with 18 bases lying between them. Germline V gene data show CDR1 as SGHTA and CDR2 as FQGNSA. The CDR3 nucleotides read TGTGCCAGCAGTTTAAACCAACAGGGCGCGAACACTGAAGCTTTCTTT. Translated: CASSLNQQGANTEAFF.

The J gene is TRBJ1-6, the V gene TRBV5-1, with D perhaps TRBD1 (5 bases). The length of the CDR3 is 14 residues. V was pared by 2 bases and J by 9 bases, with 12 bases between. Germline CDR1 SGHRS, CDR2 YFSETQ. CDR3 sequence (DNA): TGCGCCAGCAGCTTAACAGGCCTTGGTTCACCCCTCCACTTT. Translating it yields CASSLTGLGSPLHF.

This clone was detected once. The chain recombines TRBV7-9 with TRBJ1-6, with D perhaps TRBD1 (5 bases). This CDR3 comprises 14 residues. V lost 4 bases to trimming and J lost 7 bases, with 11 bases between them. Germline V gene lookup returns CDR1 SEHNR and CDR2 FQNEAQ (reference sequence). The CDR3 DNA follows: TGTGCCAGCAGCTCGACAGAGAAGAATTCACCCCTCCACTTT. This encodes CASSSTEKNSPLHF.